This entry describes one TCR beta chain. Antigen specificity is unknown. Libraries were prepared by immunoSEQ multiplex PCR; TCRdb keeps only in-frame clonotypes and omits some of them. Among about 150,000 clones, about 91% were seen once, and the ten largest hold roughly 2.2%. J was trimmed by 6 bases and V by 4 bases; bases with no gene match: 10. Germline assignment: CDR1 SQVTM and CDR2 ANQGSEA. CDR3 length: 16 residues. These data come from a study of T cell responses to AZD1222 COVID-19 vaccine. Study-wide points: Repertoires were obtained only post-peak T cell response. The study found Spike-specific TCR breadth and depth rose after two AZD1222 doses. Seropositive AZD1222 recipients at baseline numbered only 5 to 7.

This receptor was identified in an adult in good health. Source: peripheral blood, taken on day 0 of AZD1222 vaccination. The chain recombines TRBV29-1 with TRBJ2-7; 15 nucleotides match TRBD2. CDR3 amino acids: CSVGYGLAGGPSEQYF. The CDR3 DNA follows: TGCAGCGTTGGGTACGGACTAGCGGGAGGGCCTAGCGAGCAGTACTTC.